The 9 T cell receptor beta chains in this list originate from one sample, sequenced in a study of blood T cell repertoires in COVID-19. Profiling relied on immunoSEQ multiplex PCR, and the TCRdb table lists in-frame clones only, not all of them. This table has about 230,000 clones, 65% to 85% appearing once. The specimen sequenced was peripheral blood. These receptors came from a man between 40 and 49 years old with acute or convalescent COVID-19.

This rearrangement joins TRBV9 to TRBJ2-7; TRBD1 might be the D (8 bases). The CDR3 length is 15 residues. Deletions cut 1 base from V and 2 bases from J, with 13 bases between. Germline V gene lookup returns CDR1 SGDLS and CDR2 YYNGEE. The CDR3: CASSVNRGGPYEQYF. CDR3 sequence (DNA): TGTGCCAGCAGCGTAAACAGGGGGGGCCCCTACGAGCAGTACTTC.

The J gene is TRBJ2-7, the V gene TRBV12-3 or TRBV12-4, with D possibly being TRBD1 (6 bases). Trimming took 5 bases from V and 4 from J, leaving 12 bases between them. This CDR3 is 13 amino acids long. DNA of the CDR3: TGTGCCAGCAGTCTCACAGGACAGTACGAGCAGTACTTC. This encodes CASSLTGQYEQYF.

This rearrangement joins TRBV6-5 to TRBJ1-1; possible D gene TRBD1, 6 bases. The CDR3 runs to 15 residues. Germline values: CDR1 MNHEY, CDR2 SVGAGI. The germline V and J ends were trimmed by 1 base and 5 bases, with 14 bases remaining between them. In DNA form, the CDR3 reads TGTGCCAGCAGTTACTTGACAGGACGTGGGACTGAAGCTTTCTTT. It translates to CASSYLTGRGTEAFF.

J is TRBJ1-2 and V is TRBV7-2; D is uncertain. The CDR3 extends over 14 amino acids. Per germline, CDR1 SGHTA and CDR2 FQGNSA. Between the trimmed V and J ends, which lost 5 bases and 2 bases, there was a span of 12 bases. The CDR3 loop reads CASSQQWANYGYTF. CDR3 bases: TGTGCCAGCAGCCAACAGTGGGCCAACTATGGCTACACCTTC.

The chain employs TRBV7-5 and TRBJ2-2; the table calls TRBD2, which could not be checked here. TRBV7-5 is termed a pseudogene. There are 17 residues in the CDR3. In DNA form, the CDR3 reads TGTGTCAGAAGCGTCCGCCCAGCCCGGAGGGGCACCGGGGAGCTGTTTTTT. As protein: CVRSVRPARRGTGELFF.

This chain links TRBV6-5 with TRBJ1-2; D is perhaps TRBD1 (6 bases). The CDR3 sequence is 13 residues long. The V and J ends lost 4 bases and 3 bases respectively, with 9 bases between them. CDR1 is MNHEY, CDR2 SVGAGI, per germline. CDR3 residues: CASSSYRDYGYTF. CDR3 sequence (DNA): TGTGCCAGCAGTTCCTACAGGGACTATGGCTACACCTTC.

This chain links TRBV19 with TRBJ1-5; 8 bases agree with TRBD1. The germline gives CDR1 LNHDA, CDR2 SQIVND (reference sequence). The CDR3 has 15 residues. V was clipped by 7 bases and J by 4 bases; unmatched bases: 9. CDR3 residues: CASTPIDRGNQPQHF. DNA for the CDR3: TGTGCCAGTACCCCGATAGACAGGGGAAATCAGCCCCAGCATTTT.

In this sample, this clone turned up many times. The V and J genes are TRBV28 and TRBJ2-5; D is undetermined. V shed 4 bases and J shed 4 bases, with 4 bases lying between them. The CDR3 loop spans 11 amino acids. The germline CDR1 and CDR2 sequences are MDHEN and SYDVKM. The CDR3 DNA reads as TGTGCCAGCAGTTGGGCAGAGACCCAGTACTTC. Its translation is CASSWAETQYF. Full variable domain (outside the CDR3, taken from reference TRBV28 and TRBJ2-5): DVKVTQSSRYLVKRTGEKVFLECVQDMDHENMFWYRQDPGLGLRLIYFSYDVKMKEKGDIPEGYSVSREKKERFSLILESASTNQTSMYLCASSWAETQYFGPGTRLLVL.

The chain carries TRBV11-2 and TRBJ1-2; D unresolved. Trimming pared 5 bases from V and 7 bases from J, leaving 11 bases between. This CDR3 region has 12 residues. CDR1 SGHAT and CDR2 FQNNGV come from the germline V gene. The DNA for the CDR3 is TGTGCCAGCAGCCCAGCAGGAGGTGGCTACACCTTC. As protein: CASSPAGGGYTF.